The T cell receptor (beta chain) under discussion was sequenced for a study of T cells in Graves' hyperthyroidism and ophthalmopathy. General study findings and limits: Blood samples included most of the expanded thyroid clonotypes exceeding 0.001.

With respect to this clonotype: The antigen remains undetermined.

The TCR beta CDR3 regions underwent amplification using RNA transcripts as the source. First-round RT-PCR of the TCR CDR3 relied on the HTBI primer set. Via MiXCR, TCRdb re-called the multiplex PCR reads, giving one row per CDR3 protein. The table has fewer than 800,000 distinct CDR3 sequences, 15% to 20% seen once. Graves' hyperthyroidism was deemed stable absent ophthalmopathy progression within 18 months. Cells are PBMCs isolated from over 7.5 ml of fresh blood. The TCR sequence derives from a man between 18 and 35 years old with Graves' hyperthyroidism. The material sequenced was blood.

CDR3 in amino acids: CATSEYGLAGGETQYF. CDR3 sequence (DNA): TGTGCCACCAGTGAATATGGACTAGCGGGAGGGGAGACCCAGTACTTC. The genes are TRBV24-1 and TRBJ2-5; 15 bases align to TRBD2. The CDR3 contains 16 residues. Germline V lookup: CDR1 KGHDR, CDR2 SFDVKD. With V trimmed by 4 bases and J by 5 bases, 4 bases remained unmatched.